Each of the 5 T cell receptor beta chains below was sequenced from the same sample in a study of T-cell reconstitution after alpha-beta-depleted transplantation in children. As it was prepared, the TCRbeta library received unique molecular identifiers. TCRdb used MiXCR to reprocess the PCR reads, holding one entry per CDR3 protein. Among approximately 250,000 distinct CDR3 sequences listed, about 26% were seen once. Sequenced here: PBMCs, sampled before TCRalphabeta/CD19-depleted stem cell transplant. These receptors were taken from a girl aged 2-10 years with Fanconi anemia, due to receive a stem cell transplant.

The table lists this clonotype with many counts. This chain connects TRBV20-1 to TRBJ2-7, with 7 bases that match TRBD1. With 0 bases clipped from V and 2 bases from J, the junction kept 7 bases outside the gene matches. Looked up from germline, CDR1 is DFQATT and CDR2 is SNEGSKA (reference sequence). CDR3 length: 15 residues. In nucleotides, the CDR3 is TGCAGTGCTAGAGATCCCTCGACAGGGCCCTACGAGCAGTACTTC. Residues: CSARDPSTGPYEQYF.

This clonotype was counted ten times or more. The chain employs TRBV20-1 and TRBJ2-1; D is possibly TRBD2 (6 bases). V was clipped by 2 bases and J by 3 bases, with 11 bases between them. Germline V gene sequence: CDR1 DFQATT, CDR2 SNEGSKA (reference sequence). This CDR3 contains 14 residues. CDR3 DNA: TGCAGTGCTAGATATGGAGGGAACTACAATGAGCAGTTCTTC. This gives the protein CSARYGGNYNEQFF.

This chain connects TRBV6-5 to TRBJ2-3, with D uncertain. This CDR3 comprises 12 residues. Trimming pared 6 bases from V and 10 bases from J, leaving 14 bases between. Germline V gives CDR1 MNHEY, CDR2 SVGAGI. CDR3 sequence reads: CASSRGPGAQYF. The CDR3 DNA follows: TGTGCCAGCAGCCGAGGACCGGGTGCGCAGTATTTT.

The rearrangement uses TRBV29-1 and TRBJ1-2; possible D gene TRBD1, 6 bases. This CDR3 comprises 14 residues. The V end lost 4 bases, the J end lost 5 bases, and 17 bases lay between the germline ends. In germline, CDR1 is SQVTM, CDR2 ANQGSEA. CDR3 sequence: CSVGGTGTWYGYTF. The CDR3 coding sequence is TGCAGCGTTGGAGGTACGGGGACATGGTATGGCTACACCTTC.

The rearrangement uses TRBV27 and TRBJ2-2, with D perhaps matching TRBD1 (6 bases). This CDR3 comprises 16 residues. V lost 4 bases to trimming and J lost 1 base, with 13 bases between them. Germline CDR1 reads MNHEY; CDR2 reads SMNVEV (reference sequence). CDR3 in amino acids: CASSWGRQENTGELFF. DNA for the CDR3: TGTGCCAGCAGTTGGGGCCGACAGGAGAACACCGGGGAGCTGTTTTTT.